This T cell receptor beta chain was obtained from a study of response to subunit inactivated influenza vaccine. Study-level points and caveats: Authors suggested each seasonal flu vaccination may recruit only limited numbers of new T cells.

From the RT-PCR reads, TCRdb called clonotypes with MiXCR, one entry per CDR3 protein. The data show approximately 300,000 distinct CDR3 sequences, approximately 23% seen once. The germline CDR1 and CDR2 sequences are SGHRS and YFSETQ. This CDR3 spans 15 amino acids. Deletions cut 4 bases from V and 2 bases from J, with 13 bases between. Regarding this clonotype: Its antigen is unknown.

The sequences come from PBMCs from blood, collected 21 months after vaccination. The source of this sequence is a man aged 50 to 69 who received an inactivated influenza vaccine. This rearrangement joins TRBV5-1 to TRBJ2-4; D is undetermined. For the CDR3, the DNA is TGCGCCAGCAGCCCCAGCGAGAGCCCCAAAAACATTCAGTACTTC. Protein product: CASSPSESPKNIQYF.